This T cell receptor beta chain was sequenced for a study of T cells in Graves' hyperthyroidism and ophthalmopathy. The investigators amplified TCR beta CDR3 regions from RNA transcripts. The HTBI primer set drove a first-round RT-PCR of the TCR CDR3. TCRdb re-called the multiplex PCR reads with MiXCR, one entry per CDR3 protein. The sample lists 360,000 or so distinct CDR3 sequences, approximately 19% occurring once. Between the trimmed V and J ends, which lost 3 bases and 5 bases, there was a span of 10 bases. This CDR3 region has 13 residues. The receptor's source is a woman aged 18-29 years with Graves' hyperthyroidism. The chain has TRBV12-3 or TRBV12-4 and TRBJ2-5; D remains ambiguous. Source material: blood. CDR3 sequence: CASSLEFVETQYF. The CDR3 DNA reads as TGTGCCAGCAGTTTGGAGTTTGTGGAGACCCAGTACTTC.